The 28 T cell receptor beta chains listed next were all sequenced from one sample in a study of T-cell memory formation after mild COVID-19. TCRdb re-derived calls from the 5' RACE reads in MiXCR, one entry per CDR3 protein. The table has approximately 210,000 distinct CDR3 sequences, more than 9% seen once. Input material: PBMCs or a T cell subset sorted from them (not recorded which). The receptors come from a man between 18 and 35 years old who had mild COVID-19 (a few samples of this study predate the infection). Cell type and time point are not known.

This clonotype occurred many times. The chain carries TRBV5-1 and TRBJ2-7; D not resolved. The V end was cut by 1 base, the J end by 2 bases, with 10 bases between. The CDR3 is 14 amino acids. Germline CDR1 and CDR2: SGHRS and YFSETQ. CDR3 coding DNA: TGCGCCAGCAGCTTGACGAGACTCACCTACGAGCAGTACTTC. Its protein product is CASSLTRLTYEQYF.

This clonotype occurred a few times. This rearrangement joins TRBV30 to TRBJ2-7, with 12 bases matching TRBD2. This CDR3 is 14 amino acids long. V was clipped by 8 bases and J by 3 bases; unmatched bases: 8. CDR1 is GTSNPN and CDR2 is SVGIG in the germline V gene (reference sequence). CDR3 DNA: TGTGCCGCCGGCACTAGCGGGGGGCGCTACGAGCAGTACTTC. As protein: CAAGTSGGRYEQYF.

The chain uses TRBV27 and TRBJ1-6, with 7 bases that match TRBD1. Germline V gives CDR1 MNHEY, CDR2 SMNVEV (reference sequence). The ends lost 4 bases at V and 6 bases at J; junction bases unmatched: 6. The CDR3 contains 15 residues. CDR3 sequence: CASSYYGTANSPLHF. The CDR3 coding sequence is TGTGCCAGCAGTTATTACGGGACAGCTAATTCACCCCTCCACTTT.

The chain links TRBV15 to TRBJ2-3; no clear D. This CDR3 comprises 12 residues. V lost 0 bases and J lost 6, with 4 bases in between. CDR1 LNHNV and CDR2 YYDKDF come from the germline V gene (reference sequence). The CDR3 region has the DNA TGTGCCACCAGCAGAGATGGGGATACGCAGTATTTT. Amino acid sequence: CATSRDGDTQYF.

V and J are TRBV7-2 and TRBJ2-3; D uncertain. Germline values: CDR1 SGHTA, CDR2 FQGNSA. The CDR3 contains 16 residues. The V and J ends lost 3 bases and 2 bases respectively, with 15 bases between them. CDR3 bases: TGTGCCAGCAGCTTGACATCCACTCCCCCCACAGATACGCAGTATTTT. Translated, it gives CASSLTSTPPTDTQYF.

The chain employs TRBV2 and TRBJ2-3; D not certain. Germline V gene sequence: CDR1 SNHLY, CDR2 FYNNEI. The CDR3 loop spans 12 amino acids. With 0 bases removed from V and 4 bases from J, the gap between germline ends came to 2 bases. Here the CDR3 reads CASSEASDTQYF. In nucleotides, the CDR3 is TGTGCCAGCAGTGAAGCGTCAGATACGCAGTATTTT.

This clonotype was seen once. The chain employs TRBV25-1 and TRBJ2-5; 9 bases align to TRBD1. Germline V CDR1 and CDR2: MGHDK, SYGVNS. The CDR3 is 18 amino acids. Losses at the gene ends were 8 bases for V and 5 bases for J; bases not matched to a gene: 21. DNA of the CDR3: TGTGCCAGCTTTCTCCCCCCTCTAACAGGGGGCCCCCAGGAGACCCAGTACTTC. Protein sequence: CASFLPPLTGGPQETQYF. Full variable domain (remainder filled in from reference TRBV25-1 and TRBJ2-5): EADIYQTPRYLVIGTGKKITLECSQTMGHDKMYWYQQDPGMELHLIHYSYGVNSTEKGDLSSESTVSRIRTEHFPLTLESARPSHTSQYLCASFLPPLTGGPQETQYFGPGTRLLVL.

This clonotype was picked up a small number of times. This chain joins TRBV5-1 and TRBJ2-5; 7 nucleotides agree with TRBD2. V gave up 4 bases and J gave up 9 bases; unmatched junction bases: 9. The CDR3 loop spans 13 amino acids. CDR1 and CDR2 from the germline V gene are SGHRS and YFSETQ. The CDR3 protein is CASSPTGGRAQYF. The CDR3 DNA is TGCGCCAGCAGCCCAACGGGGGGACGGGCCCAGTACTTC.

This clonotype was seen a few times. V is TRBV29-1 and J is TRBJ1-1; 9 bases are a match to TRBD1. The J segment lost 0 bases and the V segment lost 6 bases, leaving 8 bases of the junction unmatched. Germline V gene lookup returns CDR1 SQVTM and CDR2 ANQGSEA. The CDR3 is 15 residues long. The CDR3 DNA follows: TGCAGCGTGACAGGGGGATGGGGCATGAACACTGAAGCTTTCTTT. Amino acids: CSVTGGWGMNTEAFF.

V is TRBV4-2 and J is TRBJ2-1, with D hard to call. The CDR3 runs 12 residues. Germline V gene data show CDR1 as LGHNA and CDR2 as YNFKEQ. Trimming left V 0 bases short and J 7 bases short, with 4 bases between. This CDR3 reads CASSQDENEQFF. CDR3 coding DNA: TGTGCCAGCAGCCAAGATGAGAATGAGCAGTTCTTC.

This chain uses TRBV7-2 with TRBJ2-7; maybe TRBD1 (6 bases). Germline loops: CDR1 SGHTA, CDR2 FQGNSA. Trimming stripped 5 bases from V and 2 bases from J, with 10 bases between. The CDR3 covers 13 residues. For the CDR3, the DNA is TGTGCCAGCAGCGCCGACAGGACCTACGAGCAGTACTTC. This sequence encodes CASSADRTYEQYF.

The rearrangement uses TRBV4-1 and TRBJ1-2; D is ambiguous. CDR3 length: 14 residues. V was pared by 1 base and J by 4 bases, with 10 bases between. Germline-derived CDR1 and CDR2 are MGHRA and YSYEKL. The CDR3 reads CASSQGRTIYGYTF. CDR3 bases: TGCGCCAGCAGCCAAGGACGGACGATCTATGGCTACACCTTC.

This chain links TRBV5-1 with TRBJ1-2; no reliable D call. Trimming took off 4 bases at V and 6 bases at J, with 19 bases between the two ends. Germline-derived CDR1 and CDR2 are SGHRS and YFSETQ. This CDR3 is 15 amino acids long. Here the CDR3 reads CASSPSTETRNGYTF. In DNA, the CDR3 is TGCGCCAGCAGCCCTTCGACGGAGACTAGGAATGGCTACACCTTC.

This clonotype was observed a few times. The V call is TRBV5-1, the J call TRBJ2-7; a weak D match, TRBD2 (6 bases). The germline CDR1 and CDR2 sequences are SGHRS and YFSETQ. V lost 3 bases and J 0 bases, leaving 10 bases between the germline ends. CDR3 length equals 14 residues. The CDR3 loop is CASSSRDISYEQYF. As DNA, the CDR3 is TGCGCCAGCAGCTCGCGGGATATCTCCTACGAGCAGTACTTC. Filled out from reference TRBV5-1 and TRBJ2-7, the complete variable domain reads KAGVTQTPRYLIKTRGQQVTLSCSPISGHRSVSWYQQTPGQGLQFLFEYFSETQRNKGNFPGRFSGRQFSNSRSEMNVSTLELGDSALYLCASSSRDISYEQYFGPGTRLTVT.

This clonotype has more than one count but fewer than ten. V gene TRBV15 combines with J gene TRBJ1-5; no definite D call. The CDR3 extends over 12 amino acids. V lost 2 bases and J 4 bases, leaving 3 bases between the germline ends. Germline V gene lookup returns CDR1 LNHNV and CDR2 YYDKDF (reference sequence). In DNA form, the CDR3 reads TGTGCCACCAGCAGACCTAATCAGCCCCAGCATTTT. Its translation is CATSRPNQPQHF.

In this sample, this clonotype turned up a few times. The rearrangement links TRBV20-1 to TRBJ2-6, with D unresolved. The CDR3 totals 13 residues. Looked up from germline, CDR1 is DFQATT and CDR2 is SNEGSKA (reference sequence). V was clipped by 6 bases and J by 5 bases, with 11 bases between them. CDR3 DNA: TGCAGTGCCCCCCCGGTAAGGGCCAACGTCCTGACTTTC. This translates into CSAPPVRANVLTF.

The chain couples TRBV12-3 or TRBV12-4 to TRBJ2-3, with TRBD2 as a possible D gene (6 bases). The CDR3 spans 15 residues. V was cut by 3 bases and J by 3 bases, with 13 bases left in between. CDR3: CASSLHSAGTDTQYF. The CDR3 nucleotides read TGTGCCAGCAGTTTGCACAGTGCGGGAACAGATACGCAGTATTTT.

V and J are TRBV4-1 and TRBJ1-5; 7 positions match TRBD1. The CDR3 runs to 14 residues. V was pared by 1 base and J by 8 bases, with 5 bases of the junction left unmatched. The V gene's germline CDR1 is MGHRA and CDR2 YSYEKL. The CDR3 sequence: CASSQGGRGKPQHF. CDR3 in DNA: TGCGCCAGCAGCCAAGGCGGCAGGGGGAAGCCCCAGCATTTT.

This chain uses TRBV5-4 with TRBJ1-1; D ambiguous. CDR1 is SGHNT and CDR2 is YYREEE in the germline V gene (reference sequence). Trimming cost V 0 bases and J 3 bases, with 6 bases left between them. The CDR3 consists of 13 residues. Here the CDR3 reads CASSLGADTEAFF. As DNA, the CDR3 is TGTGCCAGCAGCTTGGGGGCCGACACTGAAGCTTTCTTT.

The V call is TRBV7-8, the J call TRBJ2-5; D ambiguous. The germline V gene encodes CDR1 SGHVS and CDR2 FQNEAQ. The ends were cut back, 4 bases at V and 0 bases at J, with 15 bases in the middle. This CDR3 contains 16 residues. In nucleotides, the CDR3 is TGTGCCAGCAGCTCCGGCTCACTTCAGTACCAAGAGACCCAGTACTTC. Protein sequence: CASSSGSLQYQETQYF.

This clonotype was seen more than once but under ten times. The rearrangement uses TRBV7-2 and TRBJ2-3; D not resolved. Between the trimmed V and J ends, which lost 0 bases and 4 bases, there was a span of 11 bases. The CDR3 runs to 15 residues. CDR1 is SGHTA, CDR2 FQGNSA, per germline. CDR3 DNA sequence: TGTGCCAGCAGCTTAGCGGTAGTTTTGGCAGATACGCAGTATTTT. Translation: CASSLAVVLADTQYF.

This clonotype has a count of ten or more. The V and J genes are TRBV25-1 and TRBJ1-4; D gene unclear. CDR1 MGHDK and CDR2 SYGVNS come from the germline V gene. The ends were cut back, 3 bases at V and 7 bases at J, with 6 bases in the middle. The CDR3 consists of 12 residues. The chain's CDR3 is CASSDRGEKLFF. The CDR3, as DNA: TGTGCCAGCAGTGACCGAGGTGAAAAACTGTTTTTT.

There are a few counts of this clonotype. DNA of the CDR3: TGTGCCAGCAGCGTAGGAGGGGAGCTCACAGATACGCAGTATTTT. Encoded protein: CASSVGGELTDTQYF. The genes are TRBV9 and TRBJ2-3; D tentatively reads TRBD1 or TRBD2 (5 bases each). Trimming pared 0 bases from V and 2 bases from J, leaving 10 bases between. Germline V lookup: CDR1 SGDLS, CDR2 YYNGEE. The CDR3 runs to 15 residues.

CDR3 DNA sequence: TGCGCCAGCAGCTTGGGGGTAGGGGGCTCTGAAGCTTTCTTT. Amino acids: CASSLGVGGSEAFF. The rearrangement links TRBV5-1 to TRBJ1-1, with 7 bases aligning to TRBD1. The CDR3 is made up of 14 amino acids. Germline assignment: CDR1 SGHRS and CDR2 YFSETQ. The ends lost 0 bases at V and 6 bases at J; junction bases unmatched: 5.

V gene TRBV28 combines with J gene TRBJ2-5; no definite D call. The CDR3 is made up of 15 amino acids. Deletions cut 2 bases from V and 5 bases from J, with 15 bases between. The germline V gene has CDR1 MDHEN and CDR2 SYDVKM. This CDR3 reads CASSLITSHRETQYF. For the CDR3, the DNA is TGTGCCAGCAGTTTAATCACCTCTCACCGGGAGACCCAGTACTTC.

The rearrangement uses TRBV7-9 and TRBJ1-6; TRBD1 might be the D (5 bases). The germline gives CDR1 SEHNR, CDR2 FQNEAQ (reference sequence). This CDR3 contains 12 residues. Trimming pared 5 bases from V and 17 bases from J, leaving 16 bases between. The CDR3 nucleotides read TGTGCCAGCAGCCTAGACCAGGGTCCAATCCACTTT. It translates to CASSLDQGPIHF.

CDR3: CASSPSGSYNEQFF. The CDR3 DNA follows: TGTGCCAGCAGTCCTAGCGGCTCCTACAATGAGCAGTTCTTC. The chain joins TRBV12-3 or TRBV12-4 to TRBJ2-1, with 7 positions matching TRBD2. CDR3 size: 14 residues. With V trimmed by 5 bases and J by 0 bases, 1 base remained unmatched.

DNA of the CDR3: TGTGCCAGCAGCCCCGGACAGGGGGCTTCCTACGAGCAGTACGTC. Protein: CASSPGQGASYEQYV. The chain employs TRBV6-6 and TRBJ2-7, with 11 bases identical to TRBD1. The CDR3 loop spans 15 amino acids. The germline CDR1 and CDR2 sequences are MNHNY and SVGAGI (reference sequence). Unmatched junction bases numbered 5, after V lost 6 bases and J lost 1 base.